This TCR beta chain was identified in a study of T cell responses to AZD1222 COVID-19 vaccine (dated by TCRdb to the early 2020s). For context, the study as a whole: A total of 233 trial participants underwent TCR sequencing, of whom 200 to 220 received two doses of AZD1222 and about 25 received two doses of the MenACWY control vaccine. Enrollment into the trials was organized by age into subgroups of 18-55, 56-69 and 70-plus years, and those subgroups contained roughly 150, 30 and 60 TCR-sequenced participants, respectively. Summary of the overall study and its limitations: Conclusions about previously exposed vaccinees are limited because only a handful of AZD1222 recipients were SARS-CoV-2 seropositive at baseline. After two AZD1222 doses, both the breadth and the depth of spike-specific TCRs were significantly higher than at day 0 and than in MenACWY recipients. CD4 TCRs associated with the vaccine covered the entire spike protein, and the dominant responses were in regions 160-218 and 743-854. In the small 56-69-year group, the increase in depth fell short of significance, most likely because of low power. Epitopes outside the regions mutated in the B.1.351 and B.1.1.7 variants were reportedly recognized by nearly half of the unique spike-specific TCRs. Participants were mostly white British and included more females than males, and it was suggested by the authors that clonal diversity may have been underestimated. No day 14 peak-response samples were available, so repertoires were characterized only after the peak T cell response.

From a lookup of the germline V gene, CDR1 and CDR2 are ENHRY and SYGVKD. Between the V and J ends, shortened by 3 bases and 0 bases respectively, the junction contains 17 bases. The CDR3 sequence holds 17 residues, the cysteine and phenylalanine included. Just the 51-base CDR3 DNA is kept, in frame starting at base 1. Per the publication, the time point label means: baseline before first vaccination. Explained via the paper, the treatment or condition label denotes: meningococcal conjugate vaccine given as trial control. Vaccinee samples were obtained from the UK trials COV001 and COV002, which included a single-blind randomized controlled phase 2/3 trial of AZD1222 (ChAdOx1 nCoV-19) in healthy adults. Trial participant PBMC samples were collected at day 0 and day 28 after the second dose for TCRbeta chain sequencing. This clone was counted a single time. The antigen it recognizes is unknown. Base qualities are not at hand, and no much larger clone is one base apart.

The CDR3 regions of human TCRbeta chains were subjected to immunosequencing. In the original analysis: TCRs in the repertoires were compared against a reference library of SARS-CoV-2-specific TCRs that had been generated with the MIRA antigen-specificity platform. Breadth was defined as the fraction of unique TCRs that were SARS-CoV-2-associated, and depth was defined as the fraction of total T cells that were SARS-CoV-2-associated. Each spike-specific TCR was assigned to its reactive spike region and to a CD4 or CD8 class using the MIRA data. Log10-transformed breadth and depth values were compared by one-way ANOVA with Sidak's multiple comparisons tests. TCRdb stores this immuneACCESS table with in-frame sequences only. Part of the clones is absent; in the studies checked, under half of the shortfall reflects unresolved V genes, and no reason is known for the rest. V and J calls and clone size are those listed in that table; D and trimming were worked out from the DNA. This sample is represented by roughly 140,000 clones; 85% to 95% of them were singletons. Clones ranked in the top ten supply 2.5% to 3% of the sample.

The chain joins TRBV10-3 to TRBJ1-1; TRBD1 could be the D gene, as 5 bases match. Sequences were derived from peripheral blood, sampled on day 0 of MenACWY control vaccination. The source of this sequence is an adult in good health. Here the CDR3 is given as CAISDFQGILMNTEAFF. The nucleotide sequence reads as follows: TGTGCCATCAGTGATTTCCAGGGAATACTAATGAACACTGAAGCTTTCTTT.